The T cell receptor beta chain described here comes from a study of blood T cell repertoires in COVID-19. Study-level information: From the United States, Italy and Spain came samples of acute and convalescent COVID-19. From T cells, B-cell-depleted T cells, or PBMCs came the material, which was cDNA or gDNA.

CDR1 is MDHEN and CDR2 is SYDVKM in the germline V gene. The CDR3 is made up of 15 amino acids. Trimming at V came to 7 bases and at J to 5 bases, leaving 12 bases not matched to a gene. Sequencing was performed with immunoSEQ multiplex PCR; in TCRdb, only in-frame clones are kept and a portion is missing. The data contain hundreds of thousands of clones, about 80% of them singletons. Material: peripheral blood. The V call is TRBV28, the J call TRBJ2-5, with 8 bases fitting TRBD1. This TCR came from a middle-aged woman with active or convalescent COVID-19. CDR3 region: CASTERTGLQETQYF. CDR3 nucleotide sequence: TGTGCCAGCACGGAGCGGACAGGGTTGCAGGAGACCCAGTACTTC.